This entry features one TCR beta chain sequence. The antigen is unknown. The entry originates in a study of cytotoxic CD8 clonotypes in ibrutinib-treated CLL. The overall study: Among the patients, some eleven presented as relapsed/refractory and about 15 as treatment-naive; around 18 showed unmutated IGHV. Patients attained 24 partial and 2 complete responses; at median 68 months, roughly 15 remained remitted while around twelve progressed. Once patients had received a median 12 months of treatment, range 6 to 36, response samples were obtained. Notes on the study in general: Treatment saw public clonotypes, which were uncommon, either contract or stay stable.

The CDR3 is made up of 13 amino acids. V lost 1 base and J lost 5, with 8 bases in between. Germline loops: CDR1 SGHTA, CDR2 FQGNSA. Repertoires were generated with immunoSEQ multiplex PCR, while TCRdb's copy carries only in-frame clones and drops some. The sample lists 130,000 to 150,000 clones; 79% were seen once. Specimen: PBMCs, collected after 12 months of ibrutinib treatment. This receptor was taken from a human donor with chronic lymphocytic leukemia. J is TRBJ1-1 and V is TRBV7-2; D is undetermined. CDR3 DNA: TGTGCCAGCAGCTTAGACCTAGTGACTGAAGCTTTCTTT. This sequence encodes CASSLDLVTEAFF. Supplemented by reference TRBV7-2 and TRBJ1-1, the full variable domain reads GAGVSQSPSNKVTEKGKDVELRCDPISGHTALYWYRQSLGQGLEFLIYFQGNSAPDKSGLPSDRFSAERTGGSVSTLTIQRTQQEDSAVYLCASSLDLVTEAFFGQGTRLTVV.